The entry below gives a single T cell receptor (beta chain) sequence along with its context. 13 Jbeta primers and 60 Vbeta primers were used for the PCR. Method: immunoSEQ multiplex PCR; TCRdb's copy keeps in-frame clones and lacks some. This table holds 89,000 or so clones, under 85% found once. Germline V gene lookup returns CDR1 SGHNT and CDR2 YYREEE (reference sequence). V was shortened by 1 base and J by 2 bases, with 10 bases between the two germline ends. The CDR3 contains 16 residues. This sample was included in a study of cytomegalovirus exposure and HLA in healthy donors. The clonotype was recovered from a boy younger than 18 in good health and CMV-seronegative. V usage is TRBV5-4 and J usage is TRBJ1-6; D is possibly TRBD1 (6 bases). The sample taken for sequencing was PBMCs. As DNA, the CDR3 is TGTGCCAGCAGCTTGAGACGGACAGCCTATAATTCACCCCTCCACTTT. It yields the protein CASSLRRTAYNSPLHF.